A single T cell receptor beta chain is shown here with its context. Its specificity is unknown. These data belong to a study of OX40 agonist ivuxolimab in advanced cancers. Background on the study: Every 2 weeks, ivuxolimab was infused into the patients intravenously at between 0.01 and 10 mg/kg. Patients achieving partial responses numbered three: one hepatocellular carcinoma case and two cutaneous melanoma cases. Among those enrolled, mean age was around 60 years (range roughly 23 to 90) and approximately 80% were male. Broader study findings: Mean expanded clone counts were higher in CD8+ than CD4+ T cells.

The CDR3 length is 13 residues. The V and J ends lost 8 bases and 5 bases respectively, with 12 bases between them. Germline loops: CDR1 MNHNS, CDR2 SASEGT. Assay used: immunoSEQ multiplex PCR; TCRdb lists only in-frame clones, some missing. There are around 80,000 clones in the sample; about 92% occur only once, and about 0.2% lies in the top ten. The V and J genes are TRBV6-1 and TRBJ1-4; D gene unclear. This material consisted of CD4+ or CD8+ T cells sorted from blood, taken in a trial of the OX40 agonist ivuxolimab. This TCR came from an adult with an advanced solid tumor such as melanoma, head and neck, liver or kidney cancer. The CDR3 region is CASLRLMNEKLFF. CDR3 nucleotide sequence: TGTGCCAGCCTTAGGCTTATGAATGAAAAACTGTTTTTT.